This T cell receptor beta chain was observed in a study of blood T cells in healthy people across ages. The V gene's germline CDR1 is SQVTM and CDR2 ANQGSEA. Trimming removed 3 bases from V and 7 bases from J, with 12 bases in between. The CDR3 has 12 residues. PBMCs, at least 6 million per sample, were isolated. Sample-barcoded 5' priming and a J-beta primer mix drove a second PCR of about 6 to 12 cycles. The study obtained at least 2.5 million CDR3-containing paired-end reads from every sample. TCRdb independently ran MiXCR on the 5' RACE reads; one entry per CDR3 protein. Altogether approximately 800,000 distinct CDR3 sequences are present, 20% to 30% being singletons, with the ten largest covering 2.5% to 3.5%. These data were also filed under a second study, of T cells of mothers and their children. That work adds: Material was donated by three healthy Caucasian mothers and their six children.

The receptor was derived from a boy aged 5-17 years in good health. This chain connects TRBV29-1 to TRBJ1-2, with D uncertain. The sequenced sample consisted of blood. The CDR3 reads CSVDKGKLGYTF. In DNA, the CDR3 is TGCAGCGTTGACAAGGGCAAGCTTGGCTACACCTTC.